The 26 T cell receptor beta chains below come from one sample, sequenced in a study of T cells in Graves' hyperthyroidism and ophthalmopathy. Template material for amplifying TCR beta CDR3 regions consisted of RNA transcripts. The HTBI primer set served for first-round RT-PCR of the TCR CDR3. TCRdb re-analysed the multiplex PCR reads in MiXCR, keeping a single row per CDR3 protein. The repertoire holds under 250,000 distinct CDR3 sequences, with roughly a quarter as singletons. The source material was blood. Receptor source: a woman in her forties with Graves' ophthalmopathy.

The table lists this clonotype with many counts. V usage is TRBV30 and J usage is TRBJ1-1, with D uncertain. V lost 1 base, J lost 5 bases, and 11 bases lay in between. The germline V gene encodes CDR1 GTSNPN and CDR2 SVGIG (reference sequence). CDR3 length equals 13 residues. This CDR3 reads CAWSAVRATEAFF. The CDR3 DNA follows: TGTGCCTGGAGTGCCGTTAGGGCGACTGAAGCTTTCTTT.

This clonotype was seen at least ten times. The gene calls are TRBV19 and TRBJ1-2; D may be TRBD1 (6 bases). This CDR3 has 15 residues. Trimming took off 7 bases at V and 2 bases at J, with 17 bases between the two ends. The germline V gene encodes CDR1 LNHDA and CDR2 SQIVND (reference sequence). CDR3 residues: CASTPPRGRNYGYTF. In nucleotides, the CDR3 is TGTGCCAGTACCCCCCCCAGGGGCCGCAACTATGGCTACACCTTC.

The CDR3 nucleotides are TGTGCCAGCAGTTACTCGAGGACAGTTTTCACCTACGAGCAGTACTTC. Protein: CASSYSRTVFTYEQYF. The chain couples TRBV6-2 or TRBV6-3 to TRBJ2-7, with a tentative D call TRBD1 (6 bases). The CDR3 is 16 amino acids. Germline V gene lookup returns CDR1 MNHEY and CDR2 SVGEGT. V was pared by 0 bases and J by 2 bases, with 14 bases between.

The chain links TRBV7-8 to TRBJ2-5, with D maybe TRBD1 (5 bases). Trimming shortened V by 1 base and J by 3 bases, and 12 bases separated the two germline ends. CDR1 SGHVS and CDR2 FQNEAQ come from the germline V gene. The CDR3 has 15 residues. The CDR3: CASSLVWGWKETQYF. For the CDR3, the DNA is TGTGCCAGCAGCTTAGTATGGGGCTGGAAAGAGACCCAGTACTTC.

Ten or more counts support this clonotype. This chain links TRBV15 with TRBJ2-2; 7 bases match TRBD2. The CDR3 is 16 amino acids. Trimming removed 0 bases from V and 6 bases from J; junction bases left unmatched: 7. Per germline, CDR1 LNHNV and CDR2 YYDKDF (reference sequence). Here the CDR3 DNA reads TGTGCCACCAGCAGAGAAGTTTCGGGAGGTGCCGGGGAGCTGTTTTTT. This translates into CATSREVSGGAGELFF.

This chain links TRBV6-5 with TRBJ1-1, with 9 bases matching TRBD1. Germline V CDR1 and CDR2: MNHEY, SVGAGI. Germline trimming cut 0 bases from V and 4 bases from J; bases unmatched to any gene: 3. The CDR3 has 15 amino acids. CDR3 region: CASSYSGTGSTEAFF. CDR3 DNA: TGTGCCAGCAGTTACTCCGGGACAGGGAGCACTGAAGCTTTCTTT.

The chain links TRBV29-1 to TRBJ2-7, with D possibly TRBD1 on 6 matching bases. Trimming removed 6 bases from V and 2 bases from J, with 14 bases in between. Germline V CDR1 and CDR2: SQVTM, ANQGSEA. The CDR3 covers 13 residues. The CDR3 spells CSVEFRGTYEQYF. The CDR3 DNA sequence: TGCAGCGTGGAGTTCAGGGGTACCTACGAGCAGTACTTC.

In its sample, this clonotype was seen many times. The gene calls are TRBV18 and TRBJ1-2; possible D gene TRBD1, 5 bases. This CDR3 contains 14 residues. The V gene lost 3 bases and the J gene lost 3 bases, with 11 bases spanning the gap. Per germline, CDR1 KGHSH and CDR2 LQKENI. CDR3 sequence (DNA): TGTGCCAGCTCACCTGGCTTGGGGGACTATGGCTACACCTTC. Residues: CASSPGLGDYGYTF.

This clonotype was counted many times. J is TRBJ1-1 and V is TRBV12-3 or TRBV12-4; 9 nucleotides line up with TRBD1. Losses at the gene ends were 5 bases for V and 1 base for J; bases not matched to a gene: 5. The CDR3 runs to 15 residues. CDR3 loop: CASSETGGANTEAFF. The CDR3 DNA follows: TGTGCCAGCAGTGAAACAGGGGGCGCGAACACTGAAGCTTTCTTT.

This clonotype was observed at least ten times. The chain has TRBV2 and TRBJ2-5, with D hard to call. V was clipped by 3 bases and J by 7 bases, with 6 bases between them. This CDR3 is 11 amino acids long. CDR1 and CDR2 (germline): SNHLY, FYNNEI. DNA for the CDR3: TGTGCCAGCAGTGAGGACCGGACCCAGTACTTC. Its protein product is CASSEDRTQYF.

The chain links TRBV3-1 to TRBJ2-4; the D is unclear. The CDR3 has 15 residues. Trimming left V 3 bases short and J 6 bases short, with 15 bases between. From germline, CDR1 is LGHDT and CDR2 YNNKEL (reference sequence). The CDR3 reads CASSQVDLSGNIQYF. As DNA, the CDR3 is TGTGCCAGCAGCCAGGTCGATCTCTCTGGAAACATTCAGTACTTC.

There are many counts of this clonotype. The CDR3: CASSDRGYSGNTIYF. Written as DNA, the CDR3 is TGTGCCAGCAGTGACAGGGGATACTCTGGAAACACCATATATTTT. The chain is built from TRBV27 and TRBJ1-3, with 8 bases identical to TRBD1. This CDR3 has 15 residues. The V segment lost 5 bases and the J segment 0 bases; nucleotides outside the gene matches: 3. Germline values: CDR1 MNHEY, CDR2 SMNVEV (reference sequence).

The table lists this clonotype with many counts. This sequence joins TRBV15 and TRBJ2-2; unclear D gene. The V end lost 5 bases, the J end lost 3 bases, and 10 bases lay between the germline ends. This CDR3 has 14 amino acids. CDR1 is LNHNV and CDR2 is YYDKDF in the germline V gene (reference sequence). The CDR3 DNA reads TGTGCCACCAGCTTAGGGTGGGACACCGGGGAGCTGTTTTTT. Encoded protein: CATSLGWDTGELFF.

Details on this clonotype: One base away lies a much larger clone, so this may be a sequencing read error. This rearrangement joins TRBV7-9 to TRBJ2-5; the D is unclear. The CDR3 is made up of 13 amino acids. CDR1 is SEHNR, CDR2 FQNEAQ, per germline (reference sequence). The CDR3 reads CASSPTLGETQHF. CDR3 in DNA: TGTGCCAGCAGCCCTACCCTGGGTGAGACCCAGCACTTC. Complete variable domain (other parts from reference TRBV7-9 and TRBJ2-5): DTGVSQNPRHKITKRGQNVTFRCDPISEHNRLYWYRQTLGQGPEFLTYFQNEAQLEKSRLLSDRFSAERPKGSFSTLEIQRTEQGDSAMYLCASSPTLGETQHFGPGTRLLVL.

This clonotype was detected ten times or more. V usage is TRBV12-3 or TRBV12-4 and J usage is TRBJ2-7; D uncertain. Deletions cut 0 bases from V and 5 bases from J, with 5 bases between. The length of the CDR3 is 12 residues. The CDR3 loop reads CASSLALDEQYF. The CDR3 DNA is TGTGCCAGCAGTTTAGCTTTGGACGAGCAGTACTTC.

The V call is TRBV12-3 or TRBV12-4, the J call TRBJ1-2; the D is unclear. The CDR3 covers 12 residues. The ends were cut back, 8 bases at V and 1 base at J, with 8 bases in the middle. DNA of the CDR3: TGTGCCAGCCGAGAGAGTAACTATGGCTACACCTTC. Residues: CASRESNYGYTF.

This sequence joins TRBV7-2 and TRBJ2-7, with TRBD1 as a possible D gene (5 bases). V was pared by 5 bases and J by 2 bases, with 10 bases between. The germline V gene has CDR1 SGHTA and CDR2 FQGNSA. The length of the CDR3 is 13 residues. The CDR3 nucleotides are TGTGCCAGCAGCACACAGGAGCCCTACGAGCAGTACTTC. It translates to CASSTQEPYEQYF.

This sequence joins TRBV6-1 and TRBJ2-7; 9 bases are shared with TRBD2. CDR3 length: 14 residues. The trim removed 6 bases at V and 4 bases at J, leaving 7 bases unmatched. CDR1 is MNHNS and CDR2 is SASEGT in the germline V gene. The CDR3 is CASRLAGMAYEQYF. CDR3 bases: TGTGCCAGCAGGCTAGCGGGAATGGCGTACGAGCAGTACTTC.

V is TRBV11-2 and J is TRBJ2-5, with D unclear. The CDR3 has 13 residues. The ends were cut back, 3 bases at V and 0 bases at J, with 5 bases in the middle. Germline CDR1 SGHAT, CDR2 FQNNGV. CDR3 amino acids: CASSFLNQETQYF. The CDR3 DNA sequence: TGTGCCAGCAGCTTCCTGAACCAAGAGACCCAGTACTTC. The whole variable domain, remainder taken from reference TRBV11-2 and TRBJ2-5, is EAGVAQSPRYKIIEKRQSVAFWCNPISGHATLYWYQQILGQGPKLLIQFQNNGVVDDSQLPKDRFSAERLKGVDSTLKIQPAKLEDSAVYLCASSFLNQETQYFGPGTRLLVL.

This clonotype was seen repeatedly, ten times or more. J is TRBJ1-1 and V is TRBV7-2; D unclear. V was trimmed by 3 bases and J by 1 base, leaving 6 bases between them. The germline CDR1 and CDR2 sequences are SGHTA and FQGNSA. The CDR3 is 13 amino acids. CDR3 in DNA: TGTGCCAGCAGCTTCCAAAAGAACACTGAAGCTTTCTTT. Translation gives CASSFQKNTEAFF.

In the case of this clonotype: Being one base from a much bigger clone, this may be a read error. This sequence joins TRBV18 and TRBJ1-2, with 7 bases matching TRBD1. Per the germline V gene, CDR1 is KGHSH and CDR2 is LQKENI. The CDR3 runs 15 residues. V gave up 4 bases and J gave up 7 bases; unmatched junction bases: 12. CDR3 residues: CASSLDSRGVAGYTF. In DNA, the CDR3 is TGTGCCAGCTCACTAGATTCCAGGGGGGTCGCTGGCTACACCTTC.

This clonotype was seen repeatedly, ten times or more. The DNA for the CDR3 is TGTGCCAGTGCTCTCACAGGGGGCTACGAGCAGTACTTC. This sequence encodes CASALTGGYEQYF. The V and J genes are TRBV19 and TRBJ2-7, with 8 bases identical to TRBD1. This CDR3 spans 13 amino acids. Germline V gene sequence: CDR1 LNHDA, CDR2 SQIVND (reference sequence). After removal of 8 bases from V and 3 bases from J, the junction contained 6 bases not matched to a gene. Using reference TRBV19 and TRBJ2-7 for the parts outside the CDR3, the full variable domain is DGGITQSPKYLFRKEGQNVTLSCEQNLNHDAMYWYRQDPGQGLRLIYYSQIVNDFQKGDIAEGYSVSREKKESFPLTVTSAQKNPTAFYLCASALTGGYEQYFGPGTRLTVT.

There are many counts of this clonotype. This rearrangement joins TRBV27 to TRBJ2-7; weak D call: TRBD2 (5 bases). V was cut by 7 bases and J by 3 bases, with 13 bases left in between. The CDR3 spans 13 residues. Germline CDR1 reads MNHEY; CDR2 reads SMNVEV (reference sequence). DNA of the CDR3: TGTGCCAGCACCTCACTCCGGGGCTACGAGCAGTACTTC. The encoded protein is CASTSLRGYEQYF.

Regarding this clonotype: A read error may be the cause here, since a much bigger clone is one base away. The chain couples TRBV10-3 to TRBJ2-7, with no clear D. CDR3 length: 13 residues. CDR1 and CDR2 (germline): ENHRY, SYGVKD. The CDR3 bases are TGTGCCATCAGTGTAGGGATTCTCTACGAGCGGTACTTC. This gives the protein CAISVGILYERYF.

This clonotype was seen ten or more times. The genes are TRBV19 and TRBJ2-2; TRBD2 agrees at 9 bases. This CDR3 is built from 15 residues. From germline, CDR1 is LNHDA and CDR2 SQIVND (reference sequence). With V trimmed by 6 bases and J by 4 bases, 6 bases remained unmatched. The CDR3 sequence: CASRTLSGSTGELFF. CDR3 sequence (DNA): TGTGCCAGTAGAACCCTTAGCGGGAGCACCGGGGAGCTGTTTTTT.

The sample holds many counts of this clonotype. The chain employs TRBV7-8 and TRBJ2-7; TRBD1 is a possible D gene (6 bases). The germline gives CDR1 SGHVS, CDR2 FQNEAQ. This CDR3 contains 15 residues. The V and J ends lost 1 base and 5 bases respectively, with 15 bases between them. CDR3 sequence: CASSLVPSTGNEQYF. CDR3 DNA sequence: TGTGCCAGCAGCTTAGTGCCCAGTACAGGGAACGAGCAGTACTTC.